Below are 28 T cell receptor beta chains sequenced from a single sample in a study of cytotoxic CD8 clonotypes in ibrutinib-treated CLL. The table came from immunoSEQ multiplex PCR; TCRdb's copy has only in-frame clones and leaves some out. The sample records around 25,000 clones, roughly 70% being singletons. The specimen was PBMCs, collected after 24 months of ibrutinib treatment. Receptors were obtained from a human donor with chronic lymphocytic leukemia.

The chain carries TRBV6-5 and TRBJ2-7; D might be TRBD2 (5 bases). V gave up 1 base and J gave up 2 bases, with 12 bases separating them. The germline V gene encodes CDR1 MNHEY and CDR2 SVGAGI. This CDR3 region has 15 residues. CDR3 DNA sequence: TGTGCCAGCAGTTACTATGGGGAGACGACCTACGAGCAGTACTTC. Protein sequence: CASSYYGETTYEQYF.

CDR3 coding DNA: TGTGCCAGCAGCCAAGATCAGGGTGTGAGCGCAGATACGCAGTATTTT. Encoded protein: CASSQDQGVSADTQYF. The V and J genes are TRBV4-2 and TRBJ2-3, with D tentatively TRBD1 (5 bases). The length of the CDR3 is 16 residues. V lost 0 bases and J 4 bases, leaving 14 bases between the germline ends. Germline V gene data show CDR1 as LGHNA and CDR2 as YNFKEQ.

The chain links TRBV5-5 to TRBJ2-5; 11 nucleotides align to TRBD1. The CDR3 has 16 residues. Germline V gene data show CDR1 as SGHKS and CDR2 as YYEKEE (reference sequence). The V gene end was trimmed by 4 bases and the J gene end by 1 base; junction bases not matched to a gene: 6. In nucleotides, the CDR3 is TGTGCCAGCAGCAAGTTCGGGACAGGGGGCCAAGAGACCCAGTACTTC. Its protein product is CASSKFGTGGQETQYF. Supplemented by reference TRBV5-5 and TRBJ2-5, the full variable domain reads DAGVTQSPTHLIKTRGQQVTLRCSPISGHKSVSWYQQVLGQGPQFIFQYYEKEERGRGNFPDRFSARQFPNYSSELNVNALLLGDSALYLCASSKFGTGGQETQYFGPGTRLLVL.

This chain connects TRBV6-1 to TRBJ2-5; D gene ambiguous. The CDR3 loop spans 10 amino acids. Trimming cost V 3 bases and J 5 bases, with 1 base left between them. Germline CDR1 MNHNS, CDR2 SASEGT. The DNA of the CDR3 is TGTGCCAGCAGTGACGAGACCCAGTACTTC. It codes for CASSDETQYF.

This chain links TRBV10-3 with TRBJ2-5, with 12 bases fitting TRBD2. The CDR3 has 13 residues. V lost 6 bases, J lost 4 bases, and 0 bases stayed unmatched. Germline loops: CDR1 ENHRY, CDR2 SYGVKD. This CDR3 reads CAIRGLAGETQYF. The CDR3 coding sequence is TGTGCCATCAGGGGACTAGCGGGAGAGACCCAGTACTTC.

The chain is built from TRBV4-1 and TRBJ2-5; the D call may be TRBD1 or TRBD2 (6 bases each). V lost 4 bases and J lost 6, with 18 bases in between. Looked up from germline, CDR1 is MGHRA and CDR2 is YSYEKL. The CDR3 is made up of 15 amino acids. This CDR3 is CASSLEWGALQTQYF. The CDR3, as DNA: TGCGCCAGCAGCCTAGAATGGGGGGCCCTACAGACCCAGTACTTC.

The V and J genes are TRBV28 and TRBJ2-1; D is possibly TRBD2 (7 bases). Germline V gives CDR1 MDHEN, CDR2 SYDVKM. The CDR3 sequence is 15 residues long. V gave up 5 bases and J gave up 0 bases, with 11 bases separating them. The CDR3 spells CASSLGGPSYNEQFF. CDR3 coding DNA: TGTGCCAGCAGTCTCGGGGGGCCCTCCTACAATGAGCAGTTCTTC. The whole variable domain, filled in from reference TRBV28 and TRBJ2-1, reads DVKVTQSSRYLVKRTGEKVFLECVQDMDHENMFWYRQDPGLGLRLIYFSYDVKMKEKGDIPEGYSVSREKKERFSLILESASTNQTSMYLCASSLGGPSYNEQFFGPGTRLTVL.

V usage is TRBV5-6 and J usage is TRBJ1-1, with 7 nucleotides matching TRBD1. Germline assignment: CDR1 SGHDT and CDR2 YYEEEE. The CDR3 covers 13 residues. J was trimmed by 8 bases and V by 3 bases; bases with no gene match: 7. For the CDR3, the DNA is TGTGCCAGCAGCTCTGGCCGGGGACAGGAAGCTTTCTTT. Translating gives CASSSGRGQEAFF.

The rearrangement uses TRBV7-2 and TRBJ1-2; tentative D call: TRBD1 (5 bases). Germline V gene lookup returns CDR1 SGHTA and CDR2 FQGNSA. Trimming took off 1 base at V and 8 bases at J, with 11 bases between the two ends. The CDR3 runs 13 residues. In DNA form, the CDR3 reads TGTGCCAGCAGCTTAGTCTGGGGGACCGGCTACACCTTC. Encoded protein: CASSLVWGTGYTF.

V is TRBV2 and J is TRBJ1-6; no reliable D call. Trimming cost V 4 bases and J 9 bases, with 4 bases left between them. Germline V gene data show CDR1 as SNHLY and CDR2 as FYNNEI. The CDR3 is 11 amino acids. CDR3 sequence: CASSGSSPLHF. In DNA, the CDR3 is TGTGCCAGCAGTGGGAGTTCACCCCTCCACTTT.

V usage is TRBV5-1 and J usage is TRBJ1-2; 9 bases agree with TRBD1. CDR3 length: 14 amino acids. The germline CDR1 and CDR2 sequences are SGHRS and YFSETQ. V lost 4 bases and J lost 2; bases outside the gene matches: 3. DNA for the CDR3: TGCGCCAGCAGCCAAGGGACAGGGAACTATGGCTACACCTTC. This sequence encodes CASSQGTGNYGYTF.

The rearrangement uses TRBV7-8 and TRBJ1-1, with TRBD1 matching 7 bases. The germline CDR1 and CDR2 sequences are SGHVS and FQNEAQ. The V segment lost 6 bases and the J segment 3 bases; nucleotides outside the gene matches: 4. This CDR3 region has 13 residues. CDR3 sequence (DNA): TGTGCCAGCAGGGACACAGGGGACACTGAAGCTTTCTTT. Translation: CASRDTGDTEAFF.

This chain links TRBV29-1 with TRBJ2-1; no clear D gene. The germline gives CDR1 SQVTM, CDR2 ANQGSEA. The CDR3 is 14 amino acids. Trimming pared 3 bases from V and 7 bases from J, leaving 16 bases between. The CDR3: CSVDRDTPANEQFF. As DNA, the CDR3 is TGCAGCGTTGATAGAGACACCCCTGCGAATGAGCAGTTCTTC.

The chain uses TRBV5-1 and TRBJ1-1; a possible D gene is TRBD1 (5 bases). V was clipped by 5 bases and J by 1 base, with 15 bases between them. Germline V gene data show CDR1 as SGHRS and CDR2 as YFSETQ. The CDR3 length is 15 residues. The chain's CDR3 is CASSVGPGGNTEAFF. The CDR3 DNA reads as TGCGCCAGCAGTGTTGGCCCGGGGGGGAACACTGAAGCTTTCTTT.

The V gene is TRBV30, the J gene TRBJ1-1; D unresolved. V lost 3 bases, J lost 1 base, and 3 bases lay in between. CDR1 GTSNPN and CDR2 SVGIG come from the germline V gene (reference sequence). The CDR3 sequence is 11 residues long. The CDR3: CAWSRNTEAFF. Here the CDR3 DNA reads TGTGCCTGGAGCAGGAACACTGAAGCTTTCTTT.

J is TRBJ2-5 and V is TRBV25-1, with a tentative D call TRBD1 (5 bases). V was clipped by 6 bases and J by 5 bases, with 16 bases between them. In germline, CDR1 is MGHDK, CDR2 SYGVNS. The CDR3 sequence is 14 residues long. CDR3 loop: CASSEPQGWETQYF. CDR3 sequence (DNA): TGTGCCAGCAGCGAGCCTCAGGGTTGGGAGACCCAGTACTTC.

The V gene is TRBV5-1, the J gene TRBJ1-1; D is unresolved. The CDR3 has 14 amino acids. Trimming removed 0 bases from V and 0 bases from J, with 6 bases in between. Germline-derived CDR1 and CDR2 are SGHRS and YFSETQ. The CDR3 coding sequence is TGCGCCAGCAGCTTGGGAGTTCTGAACACTGAAGCTTTCTTT. Its protein product is CASSLGVLNTEAFF.

This clone showed up just a few times. The CDR3 region is CASSLVSTEAFF. The CDR3 bases are TGTGCCAGCAGCTTAGTGAGTACTGAAGCTTTCTTT. This rearrangement joins TRBV5-4 to TRBJ1-1; D is unclear. Trimming cost V 2 bases and J 5 bases, with 7 bases left between them. This CDR3 has 12 amino acids. Germline lookup yields CDR1 SGHNT and CDR2 YYREEE (reference sequence).

This clone was seen a few times. This chain connects TRBV27 to TRBJ2-3; TRBD2 agrees at 11 bases. CDR3 length equals 15 residues. The V and J ends lost 7 bases and 2 bases, in that order; junction bases with no gene match: 5. The germline V gene has CDR1 MNHEY and CDR2 SMNVEV (reference sequence). The CDR3 DNA reads TGTGCCAGCAATCCTAGCGGGGGGTACACAGATACGCAGTATTTT. Its protein is CASNPSGGYTDTQYF.

V and J are TRBV4-1 and TRBJ1-4, with TRBD1 matching 7 bases. The trim removed 1 base at V and 6 bases at J, leaving 5 bases unmatched. Germline loops: CDR1 MGHRA, CDR2 YSYEKL. The CDR3 is 15 amino acids. CDR3 loop: CASSQVDRVDEKLFF. The CDR3 DNA reads as TGCGCCAGCAGCCAAGTTGACAGGGTAGATGAAAAACTGTTTTTT.

CDR3 sequence: CASSFRQEGGKLFF. CDR3 sequence (DNA): TGTGCCAGCAGCTTCAGACAAGAGGGAGGAAAACTGTTTTTT. This sequence joins TRBV7-8 and TRBJ1-4; D is unresolved. The CDR3 covers 14 residues. Germline lookup yields CDR1 SGHVS and CDR2 FQNEAQ. V lost 3 bases to trimming and J lost 10 bases, with 15 bases between them.

This sequence joins TRBV30 and TRBJ2-5; 8 bases map to TRBD2. Losses at the gene ends were 4 bases for V and 3 bases for J; bases not matched to a gene: 16. Per the germline V gene, CDR1 is GTSNPN and CDR2 is SVGIG (reference sequence). The length of the CDR3 is 17 residues. CDR3 amino acids: CAWNNLGGGSPKETQYF. DNA of the CDR3: TGTGCCTGGAATAATCTAGGCGGGGGGAGCCCAAAAGAGACCCAGTACTTC.

This sequence joins TRBV6-6 and TRBJ2-1; D not resolved. CDR3 length: 11 residues. Germline V gene sequence: CDR1 MNHNY, CDR2 SVGAGI (reference sequence). Trimming removed 5 bases at V and 9 bases at J, with 8 bases between. The CDR3, as DNA: TGTGCCAGCAGTCCCCGAGCTGAGCAGTTCTTC. Amino acids: CASSPRAEQFF.

V gene TRBV7-9 combines with J gene TRBJ1-1; D ambiguous. V lost 0 bases, J lost 7 bases, and 18 bases lay in between. CDR3 length equals 16 residues. The germline V gene encodes CDR1 SEHNR and CDR2 FQNEAQ (reference sequence). The CDR3 reads CASSLAGRGMVVEAFF. The CDR3 DNA is TGTGCCAGCAGCTTAGCGGGCCGGGGAATGGTTGTTGAAGCTTTCTTT.

The chain employs TRBV7-9 and TRBJ2-1, with 9 positions matching TRBD1. CDR1 SEHNR and CDR2 FQNEAQ come from the germline V gene (reference sequence). This CDR3 is 15 amino acids long. V was clipped by 4 bases and J by 7 bases; unmatched bases: 8. The CDR3 bases are TGTGCCAGCAGCTCGGCCGGACAGGGGTGGAATGAGCAGTTCTTC. It is translated as CASSSAGQGWNEQFF.

The rearrangement uses TRBV2 and TRBJ1-2, with 7 bases aligning to TRBD1. The CDR3 spans 15 residues. The trim removed 5 bases at V and 4 bases at J, leaving 10 bases unmatched. Per the germline V gene, CDR1 is SNHLY and CDR2 is FYNNEI. The CDR3, as DNA: TGTGCCAGCAGTTCGAGATCGACAGGGTCCTATGGCTACACCTTC. This encodes CASSSRSTGSYGYTF.

This sequence joins TRBV10-2 and TRBJ2-1; D is unresolved. Trimming cost V 3 bases and J 6 bases, with 9 bases left between them. The CDR3 is made up of 13 amino acids. CDR1 is WSHSY, CDR2 SAAADI, per germline. CDR3 DNA: TGCGCCAGCAGTGATGGTACATTCAATGAGCAGTTCTTC. Protein sequence: CASSDGTFNEQFF.

This clone was seen only once. This sequence joins TRBV7-9 and TRBJ2-5; possible D gene TRBD2, 6 bases. Germline V gives CDR1 SEHNR, CDR2 FQNEAQ (reference sequence). V lost 6 bases and J lost 5, with 16 bases in between. This CDR3 is built from 14 residues. In DNA form, the CDR3 reads TGTGCCAGCAGAGAGGCCCTAGCGAGGGAGACCCAGTACTTC. Its protein is CASREALARETQYF.